Below, one T cell receptor (beta chain) is given with its context. Its target is unknown. The CDR3 runs to 16 residues. CDR1 is MGHRA, CDR2 YSYEKL, per germline. Trimming shortened V by 0 bases and J by 0 bases, and 9 bases separated the two germline ends. These data come from a study of T cell responses to AZD1222 COVID-19 vaccine. The assay was immunoSEQ multiplex PCR, and TCRdb's table has in-frame clones only and misses some. This repertoire shows around 100,000 clones, 87% found once; its top ten account for roughly 2.5%. Study findings and constraints: Per reports, nearly half of all spike-specific TCRs target regions that are unmutated in variants. Females made up more of the donors, who were largely white British, and clonal diversity may have come out too low. Only after the peak T cell response were repertoires sampled.

This sequence joins TRBV4-1 and TRBJ2-4; D is perhaps TRBD1 (5 bases). The material sequenced was peripheral blood, taken 28 days after the second AZD1222 dose. The source is an adult who received the AZD1222 COVID-19 vaccine. CDR3 DNA: TGCGCCAGCAGCCAAGATGGGGCCGGAGCCAAAAACATTCAGTACTTC. It codes for CASSQDGAGAKNIQYF.